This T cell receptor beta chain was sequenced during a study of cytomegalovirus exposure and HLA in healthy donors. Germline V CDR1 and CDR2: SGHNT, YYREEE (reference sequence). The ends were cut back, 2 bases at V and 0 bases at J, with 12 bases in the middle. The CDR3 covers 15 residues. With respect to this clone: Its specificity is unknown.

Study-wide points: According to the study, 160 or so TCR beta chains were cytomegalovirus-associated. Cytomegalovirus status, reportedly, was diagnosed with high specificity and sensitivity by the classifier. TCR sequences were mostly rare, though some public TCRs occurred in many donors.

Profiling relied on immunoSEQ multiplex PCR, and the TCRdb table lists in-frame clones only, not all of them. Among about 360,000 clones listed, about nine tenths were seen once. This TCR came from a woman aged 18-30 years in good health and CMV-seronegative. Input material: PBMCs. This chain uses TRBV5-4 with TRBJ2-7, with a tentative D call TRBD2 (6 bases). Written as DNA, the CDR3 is TGTGCCAGCAGCTTAGGCGGGGTGAGCTCCTACGAGCAGTACTTC. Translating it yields CASSLGGVSSYEQYF.